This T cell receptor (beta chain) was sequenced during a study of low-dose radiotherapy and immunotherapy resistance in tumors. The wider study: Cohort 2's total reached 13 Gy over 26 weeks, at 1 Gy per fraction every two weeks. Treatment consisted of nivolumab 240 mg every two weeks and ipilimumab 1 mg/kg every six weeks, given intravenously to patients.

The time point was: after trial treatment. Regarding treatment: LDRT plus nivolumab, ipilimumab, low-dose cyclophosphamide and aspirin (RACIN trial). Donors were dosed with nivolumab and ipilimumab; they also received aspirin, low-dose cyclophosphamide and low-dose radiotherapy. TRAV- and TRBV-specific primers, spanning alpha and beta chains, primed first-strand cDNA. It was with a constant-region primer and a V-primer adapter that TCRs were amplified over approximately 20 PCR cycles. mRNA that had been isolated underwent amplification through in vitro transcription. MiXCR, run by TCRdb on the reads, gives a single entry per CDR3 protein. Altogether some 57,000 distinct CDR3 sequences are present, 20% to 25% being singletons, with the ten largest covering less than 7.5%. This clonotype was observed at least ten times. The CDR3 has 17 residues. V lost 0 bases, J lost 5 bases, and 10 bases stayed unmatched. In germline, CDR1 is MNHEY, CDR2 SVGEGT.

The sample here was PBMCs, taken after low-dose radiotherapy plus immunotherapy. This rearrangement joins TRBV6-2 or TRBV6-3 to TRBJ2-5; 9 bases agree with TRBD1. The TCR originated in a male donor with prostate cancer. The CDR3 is CASSYSKVTGGWETQYF. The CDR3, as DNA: TGTGCCAGCAGTTACTCGAAGGTGACAGGGGGTTGGGAGACCCAGTACTTC.